This T cell receptor (beta chain) derives from a study of cytomegalovirus exposure and HLA in healthy donors. For the study at large: The same platform used for the roughly 650 first-cohort repertoires was also used for the 120 validation repertoires, as a later analysis reported.

The validation cohort, a group of over a hundred subjects, included the donors and was separate from the approximately 670-subject first cohort. TCRdb's table, derived via immunoSEQ multiplex PCR, lists solely in-frame clones and lacks some. The sample lists under 400,000 clones; about nine tenths were seen once. With regard to this clone: Its matching antigen is unknown.

Germline CDR1 MGHDK, CDR2 SYGVNS. This CDR3 has 12 residues. V lost 10 bases, J lost 4 bases, and 13 bases lay in between. Overall study findings and caveats: It was approximately 160 TCR beta chains that were listed as cytomegalovirus-associated.

This receptor was identified in a young woman in good health and CMV-seronegative. Sequenced material: PBMCs. The chain carries TRBV25-1 and TRBJ1-1; D perhaps matches TRBD1 (6 bases). In DNA, the CDR3 is TGTGCCACTCGCCGGGACACCACTGAAGCTTTCTTT. It yields the protein CATRRDTTEAFF.